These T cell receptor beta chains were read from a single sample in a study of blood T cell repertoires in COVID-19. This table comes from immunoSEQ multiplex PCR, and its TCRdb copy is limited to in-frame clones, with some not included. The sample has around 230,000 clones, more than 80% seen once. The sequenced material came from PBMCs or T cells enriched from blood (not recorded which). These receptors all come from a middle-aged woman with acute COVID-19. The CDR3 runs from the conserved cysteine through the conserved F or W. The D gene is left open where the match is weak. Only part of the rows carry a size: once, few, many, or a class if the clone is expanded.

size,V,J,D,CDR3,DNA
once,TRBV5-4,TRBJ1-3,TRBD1,CASSPATGGPGNTIYF,TGTGCCAGCAGCCCCGCGACAGGGGGACCTGGAAACACCATATATTTT
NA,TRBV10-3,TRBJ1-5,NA,CAISEGGAGNQPQHF,TGTGCCATCAGTGAAGGGGGGGCGGGCAATCAGCCCCAGCATTTT
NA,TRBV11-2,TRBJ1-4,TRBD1,CASSLRASGGREKLFF,TGTGCCAGCAGCTTAAGGGCTTCAGGGGGCAGGGAAAAACTGTTTTTT
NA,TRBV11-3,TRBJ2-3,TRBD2,CASSSSGGSADTQYF,TGTGCCAGCAGCTCTAGCGGGGGTAGTGCAGATACGCAGTATTTT
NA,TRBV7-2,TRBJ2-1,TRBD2,CASSNRAGGASYNEQFF,TGTGCCAGCAGCAATAGGGCCGGGGGGGCCTCCTACAATGAGCAGTTCTTC
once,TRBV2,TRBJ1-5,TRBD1,CASREGQTQPQHF,TGTGCCAGCAGAGAGGGACAGACTCAGCCCCAGCATTTT
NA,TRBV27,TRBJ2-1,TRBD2,CASSLETSGALGGQFF,TGTGCCAGCAGTTTAGAGACTAGCGGGGCCCTAGGCGGGCAGTTCTTC
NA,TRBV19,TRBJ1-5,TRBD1,CASSQQGRSNQPQHF,TGTGCCAGTAGTCAACAGGGGCGTAGCAATCAGCCCCAGCATTTT
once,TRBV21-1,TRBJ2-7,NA,CASRVGGCEQYF,TGTGCCAGCAGAGTGGGGGGGTGCGAGCAGTACTTC
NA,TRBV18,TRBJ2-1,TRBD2,CASSPELAAYNEQFF,TGTGCCAGCTCACCAGAACTAGCGGCCTACAATGAGCAGTTCTTC
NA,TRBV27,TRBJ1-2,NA,CASSLGGFSPVRGYTF,TGTGCCAGCAGTTTAGGGGGGTTCAGTCCAGTGAGAGGCTACACCTTC
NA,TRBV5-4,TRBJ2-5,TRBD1,CASSWGQGMIAQYF,TGTGCCAGCAGCTGGGGACAGGGAATGATTGCCCAGTACTTC
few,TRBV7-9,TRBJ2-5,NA,CASSREFQETQYF,TGTGCCAGCAGCCGGGAATTCCAAGAGACCCAGTACTTC
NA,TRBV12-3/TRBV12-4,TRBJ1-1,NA,CASSWGVNTEAFF,TGTGCCAGCAGTTGGGGGGTGAACACTGAAGCTTTCTTT
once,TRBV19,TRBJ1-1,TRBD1,CASSMRDRDEAFF,TGTGCCAGTAGTATGAGGGACAGGGATGAGGCTTTCTTT
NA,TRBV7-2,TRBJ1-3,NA,CASSPDRYSGNTIYF,TGTGCCAGCAGCCCAGACAGATACTCTGGAAACACCATATATTTT
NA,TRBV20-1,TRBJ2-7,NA,CSAKDSYEQYF,TGCAGTGCTAAGGACAGCTACGAGCAGTACTTC
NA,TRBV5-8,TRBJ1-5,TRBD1,CASSRGTGVGNQPQHF,TGTGCCAGCAGCCGCGGGACAGGGGTTGGCAATCAGCCCCAGCATTTT
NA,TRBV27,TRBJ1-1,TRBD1,CASSLTGGAPLNTEAFF,TGTGCCAGCAGTCTTACAGGGGGCGCCCCGTTGAACACTGAAGCTTTCTTT
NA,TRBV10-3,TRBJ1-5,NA,CAISGQSARNQPQHF,TGTGCCATCAGTGGACAGTCTGCTCGCAATCAGCCCCAGCATTTT
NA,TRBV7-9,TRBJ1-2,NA,CASTPMTLYGYTF,TGTGCCAGCACCCCCATGACTCTCTATGGCTACACCTTC
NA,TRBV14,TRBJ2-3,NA,CASSQALGATDTQYF,TGTGCCAGCAGCCAAGCGCTGGGCGCCACAGATACGCAGTATTTT
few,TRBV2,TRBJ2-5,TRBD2,CASSEGLRGGLETQYF,TGTGCCAGCAGTGAAGGGTTGCGGGGGGGCCTCGAGACCCAGTACTTC
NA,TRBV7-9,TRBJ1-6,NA,CASSLPRAGNSPLHF,TGTGCCAGCAGCTTACCCAGGGCTGGTAATTCACCCCTCCACTTT
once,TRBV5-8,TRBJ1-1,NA,CASSSEGTLNTEAFF,TGTGCTAGCAGCTCGGAGGGTACTCTGAACACTGAAGCTTTCTTT
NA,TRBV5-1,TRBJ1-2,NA,CASSLGDNYGYTF,TGCGCCAGCAGCCTCGGGGATAACTATGGCTACACCTTC
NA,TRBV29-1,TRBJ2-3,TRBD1,CSAGQGSDTQYF,TGCAGCGCAGGACAGGGCTCAGATACGCAGTATTTT
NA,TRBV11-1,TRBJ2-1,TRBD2,CASSLALAGNYEQFF,TGTGCCAGCAGCTTAGCACTAGCGGGAAACTATGAGCAGTTCTTC
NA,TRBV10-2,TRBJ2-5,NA,CASSATGIQETQYF,TGCGCCAGCAGTGCCACAGGGATCCAAGAGACCCAGTACTTC
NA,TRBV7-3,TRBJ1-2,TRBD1,CASSPRARGDYGYTF,TGTGCCAGCAGCCCCCGCGCCAGGGGGGACTATGGCTACACCTTC
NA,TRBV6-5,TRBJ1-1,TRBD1,CASRGPGQGNTEAFF,TGTGCCAGCAGGGGACCGGGACAGGGGAACACTGAAGCTTTCTTT
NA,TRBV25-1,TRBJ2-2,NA,CASSEVQGINTGELFF,TGTGCCAGCAGTGAAGTTCAGGGGATCAACACCGGGGAGCTGTTTTTT